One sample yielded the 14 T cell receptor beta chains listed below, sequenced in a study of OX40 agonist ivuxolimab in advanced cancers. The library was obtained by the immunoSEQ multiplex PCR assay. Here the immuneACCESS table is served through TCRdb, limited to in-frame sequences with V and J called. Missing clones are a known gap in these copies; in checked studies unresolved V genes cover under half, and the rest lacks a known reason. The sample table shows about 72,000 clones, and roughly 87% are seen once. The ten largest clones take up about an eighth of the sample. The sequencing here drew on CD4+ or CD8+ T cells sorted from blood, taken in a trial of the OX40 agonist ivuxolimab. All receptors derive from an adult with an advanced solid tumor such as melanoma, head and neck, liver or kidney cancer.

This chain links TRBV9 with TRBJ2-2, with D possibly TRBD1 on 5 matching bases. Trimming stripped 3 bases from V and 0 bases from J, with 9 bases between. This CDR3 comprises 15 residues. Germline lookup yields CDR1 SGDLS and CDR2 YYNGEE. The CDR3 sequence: CASSAMTANTGELFF. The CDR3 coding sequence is TGTGCCAGCAGCGCCATGACAGCGAACACCGGGGAGCTGTTTTTT.

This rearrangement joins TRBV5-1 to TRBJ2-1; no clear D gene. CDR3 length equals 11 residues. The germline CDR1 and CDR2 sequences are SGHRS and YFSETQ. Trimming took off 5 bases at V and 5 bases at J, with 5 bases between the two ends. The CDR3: CASSLNNEQFF. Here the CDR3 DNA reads TGCGCCAGCAGTCTGAACAATGAGCAGTTCTTC. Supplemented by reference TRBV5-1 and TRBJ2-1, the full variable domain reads KAGVTQTPRYLIKTRGQQVTLSCSPISGHRSVSWYQQTPGQGLQFLFEYFSETQRNKGNFPGRFSGRQFSNSRSEMNVSTLELGDSALYLCASSLNNEQFFGPGTRLTVL.

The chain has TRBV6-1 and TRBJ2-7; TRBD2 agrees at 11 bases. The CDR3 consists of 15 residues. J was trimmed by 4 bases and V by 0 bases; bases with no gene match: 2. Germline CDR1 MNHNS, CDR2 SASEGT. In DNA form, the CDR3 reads TGTGCCAGCAGTGAAGCGAGACTAGCGGGGTACGAGCAGTACTTC. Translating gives CASSEARLAGYEQYF.

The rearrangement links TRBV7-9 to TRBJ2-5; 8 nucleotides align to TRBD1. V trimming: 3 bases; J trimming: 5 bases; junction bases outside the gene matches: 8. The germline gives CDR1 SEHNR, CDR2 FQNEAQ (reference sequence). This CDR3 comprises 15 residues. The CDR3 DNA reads TGTGCCAGCAGCTTTCGGACAGGGCGGGTCGAGACCCAGTACTTC. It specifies CASSFRTGRVETQYF.

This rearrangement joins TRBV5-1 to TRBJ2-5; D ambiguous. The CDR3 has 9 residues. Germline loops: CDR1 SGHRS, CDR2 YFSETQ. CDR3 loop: CAVKETQYF. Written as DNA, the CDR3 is TGCGCGGTCAAAGAGACCCAGTACTTC.

Here the CDR3 reads CASSSEMGQFF. CDR3 sequence (DNA): TGTGCCAGCAGTTCGGAGATGGGGCAGTTCTTC. The gene calls are TRBV28 and TRBJ2-1; no firm D call. CDR1 and CDR2 (germline): MDHEN, SYDVKM. V lost 4 bases and J 12 bases, leaving 10 bases between the germline ends. This CDR3 is built from 11 residues.

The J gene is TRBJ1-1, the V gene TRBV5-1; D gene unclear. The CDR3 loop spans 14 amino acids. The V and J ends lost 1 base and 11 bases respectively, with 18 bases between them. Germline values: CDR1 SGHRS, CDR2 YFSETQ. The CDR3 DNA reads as TGCGCCAGCAGCTTGACTTCGGGAAGTAGGAAGGCTTTCTTT. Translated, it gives CASSLTSGSRKAFF.

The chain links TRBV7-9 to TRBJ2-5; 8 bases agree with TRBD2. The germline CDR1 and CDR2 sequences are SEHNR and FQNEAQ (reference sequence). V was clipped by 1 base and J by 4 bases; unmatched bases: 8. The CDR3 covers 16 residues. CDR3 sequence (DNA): TGTGCCAGCAGCTTAGGGGGCGGGAGGTCTGGAGAGACCCAGTACTTC. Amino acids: CASSLGGGRSGETQYF.

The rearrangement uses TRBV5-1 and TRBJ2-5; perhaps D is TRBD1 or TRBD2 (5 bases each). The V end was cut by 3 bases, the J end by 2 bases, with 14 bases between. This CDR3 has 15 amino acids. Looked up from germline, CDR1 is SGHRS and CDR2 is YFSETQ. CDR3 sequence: CASSSGTDIQETQYF. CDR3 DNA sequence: TGCGCCAGCAGCTCCGGGACCGACATACAAGAGACCCAGTACTTC.

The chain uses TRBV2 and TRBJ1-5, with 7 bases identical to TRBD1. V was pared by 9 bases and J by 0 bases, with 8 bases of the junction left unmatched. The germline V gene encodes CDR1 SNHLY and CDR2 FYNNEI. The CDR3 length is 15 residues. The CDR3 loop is CASGQGGLSNQPQHF. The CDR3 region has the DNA TGTGCCAGTGGGCAGGGGGGACTTAGCAATCAGCCCCAGCATTTT.

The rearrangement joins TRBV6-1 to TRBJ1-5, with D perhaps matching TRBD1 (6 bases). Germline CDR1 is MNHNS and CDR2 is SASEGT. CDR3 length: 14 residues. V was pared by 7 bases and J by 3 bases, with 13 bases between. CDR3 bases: TGTGCCAGCATGGACAGAACAATCAATCAGCCCCAGCATTTT. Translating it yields CASMDRTINQPQHF.

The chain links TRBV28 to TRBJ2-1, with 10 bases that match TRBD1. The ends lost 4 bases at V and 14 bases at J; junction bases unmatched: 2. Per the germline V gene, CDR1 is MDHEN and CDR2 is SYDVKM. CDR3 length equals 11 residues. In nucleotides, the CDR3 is TGTGCCAGCAGTTCGGGGACAGGGGAGTTCTTC. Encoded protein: CASSSGTGEFF.

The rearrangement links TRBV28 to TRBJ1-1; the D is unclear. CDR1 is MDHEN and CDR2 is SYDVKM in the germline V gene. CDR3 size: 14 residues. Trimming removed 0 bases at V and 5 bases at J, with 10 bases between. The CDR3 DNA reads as TGTGCCAGCAGTTTATGGAAGGAGAGTACTGAAGCTTTCTTT. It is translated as CASSLWKESTEAFF.

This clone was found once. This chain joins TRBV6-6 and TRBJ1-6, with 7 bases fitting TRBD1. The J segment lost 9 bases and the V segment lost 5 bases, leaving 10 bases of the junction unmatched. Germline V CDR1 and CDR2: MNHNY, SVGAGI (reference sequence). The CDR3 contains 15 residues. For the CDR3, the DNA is TGTGCCAGCAGTGATCTTACAGGGGTGGCTTCACCCCTCCACTTT. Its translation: CASSDLTGVASPLHF.